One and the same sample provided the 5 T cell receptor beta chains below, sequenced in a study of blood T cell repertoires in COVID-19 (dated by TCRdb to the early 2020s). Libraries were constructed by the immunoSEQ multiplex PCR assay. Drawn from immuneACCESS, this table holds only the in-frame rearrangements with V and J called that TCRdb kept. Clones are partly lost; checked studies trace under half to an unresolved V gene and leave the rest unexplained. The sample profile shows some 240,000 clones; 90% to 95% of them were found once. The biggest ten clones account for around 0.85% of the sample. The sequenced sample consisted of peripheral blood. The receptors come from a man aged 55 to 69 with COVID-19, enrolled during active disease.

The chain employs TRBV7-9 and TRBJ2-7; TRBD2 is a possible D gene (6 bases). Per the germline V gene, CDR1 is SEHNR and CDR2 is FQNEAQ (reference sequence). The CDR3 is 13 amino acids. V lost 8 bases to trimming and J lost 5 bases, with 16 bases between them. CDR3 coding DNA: TGTGCCAGCCGACGGGAGAATATGGACGAGCAGTACTTC. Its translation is CASRRENMDEQYF.

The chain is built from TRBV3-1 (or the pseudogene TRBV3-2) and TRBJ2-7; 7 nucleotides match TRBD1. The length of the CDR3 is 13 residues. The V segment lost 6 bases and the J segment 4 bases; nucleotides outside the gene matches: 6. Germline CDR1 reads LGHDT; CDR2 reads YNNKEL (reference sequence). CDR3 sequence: CASRPPTGYEQYF. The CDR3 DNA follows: TGTGCCAGCAGACCCCCGACAGGGTACGAGCAGTACTTC.

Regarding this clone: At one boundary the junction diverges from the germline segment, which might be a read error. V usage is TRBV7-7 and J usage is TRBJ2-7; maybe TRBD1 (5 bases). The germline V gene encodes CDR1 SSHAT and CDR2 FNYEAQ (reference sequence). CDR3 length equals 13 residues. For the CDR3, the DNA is TGTGCTAGCAGCTCCTCTCCACAGGTGCAGCAGTACTTC. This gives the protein CASSSSPQVQQYF.

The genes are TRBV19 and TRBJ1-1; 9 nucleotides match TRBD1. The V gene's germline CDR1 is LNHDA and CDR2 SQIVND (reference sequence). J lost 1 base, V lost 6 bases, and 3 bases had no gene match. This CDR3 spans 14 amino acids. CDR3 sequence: CASSLGQGNTEAFF. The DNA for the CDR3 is TGTGCCAGTAGCCTGGGACAGGGGAACACTGAAGCTTTCTTT.

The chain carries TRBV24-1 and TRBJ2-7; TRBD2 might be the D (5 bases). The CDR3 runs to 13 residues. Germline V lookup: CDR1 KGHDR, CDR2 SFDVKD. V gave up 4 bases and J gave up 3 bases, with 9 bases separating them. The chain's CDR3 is CATSDRGIYEQYF. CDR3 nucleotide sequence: TGTGCCACCAGTGACCGAGGGATCTACGAGCAGTACTTC.